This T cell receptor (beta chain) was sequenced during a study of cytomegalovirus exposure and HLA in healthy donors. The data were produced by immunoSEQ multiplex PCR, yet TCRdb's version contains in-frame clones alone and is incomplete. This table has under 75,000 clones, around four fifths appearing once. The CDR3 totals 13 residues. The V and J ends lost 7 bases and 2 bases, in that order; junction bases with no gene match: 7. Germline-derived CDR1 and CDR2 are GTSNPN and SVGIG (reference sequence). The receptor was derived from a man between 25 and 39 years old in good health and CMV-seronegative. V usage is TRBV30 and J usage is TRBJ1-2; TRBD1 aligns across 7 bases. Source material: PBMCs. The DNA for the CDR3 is TGTGCCTCGACGGGACAGTTCAACTATGGCTACACCTTC. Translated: CASTGQFNYGYTF.